A single sample is the source of the 27 T cell receptor beta chains below, sequenced in a study of blood T cell repertoires in COVID-19. Profiled with immunoSEQ multiplex PCR; TCRdb holds only in-frame clones, not every one. The sample yields about 400,000 clones, around 90% seen once. Sequencing was done on a sample of peripheral blood. The receptors derive from a man between 35 and 55 years old with acute or convalescent COVID-19.

This chain uses TRBV18 with TRBJ1-2; 12 bases are shared with TRBD1. The CDR3 consists of 15 residues. CDR1 is KGHSH and CDR2 is LQKENI in the germline V gene. The J segment lost 6 bases and the V segment lost 0 bases, leaving 2 bases of the junction unmatched. CDR3 residues: CASSPPGTGGDGYTF. In nucleotides, the CDR3 is TGTGCCAGCTCACCACCGGGGACAGGGGGCGATGGCTACACCTTC.

The rearrangement uses TRBV9 and TRBJ2-1, with TRBD1 as a possible D gene (5 bases). The CDR3 is 16 amino acids. Trimming shortened V by 3 bases and J by 9 bases, and 22 bases separated the two germline ends. Germline V CDR1 and CDR2: SGDLS, YYNGEE. The CDR3 sequence: CASSGGRINRGSEQFF. The CDR3 DNA is TGTGCCAGCAGCGGCGGTCGAATCAATAGGGGTAGTGAGCAGTTCTTC.

The chain couples TRBV2 to TRBJ2-1; 10 positions agree with TRBD1. CDR3 length equals 15 residues. The J segment lost 6 bases and the V segment lost 5 bases, leaving 7 bases of the junction unmatched. Germline assignment: CDR1 SNHLY and CDR2 FYNNEI. The CDR3 bases are TGTGCCAGCAGTCGCCGGGACAGGGGATCCAATGAGCAGTTCTTC. Translating it yields CASSRRDRGSNEQFF.

The V and J genes are TRBV15 and TRBJ1-2; 9 bases line up with TRBD1. The CDR3 is made up of 14 amino acids. V lost 3 bases to trimming and J lost 7 bases; unmatched junction nucleotides: 6. The germline V gene has CDR1 LNHNV and CDR2 YYDKDF (reference sequence). CDR3 DNA sequence: TGTGCCACCAGCAGTCCCGGGACAGGGCTTGGCTACACCTTC. It codes for CATSSPGTGLGYTF.

The chain recombines TRBV5-1 with TRBJ1-4; TRBD1 matches at 8 bases. The CDR3 is 14 amino acids. V lost 2 bases and J lost 6; bases outside the gene matches: 3. Germline V gene sequence: CDR1 SGHRS, CDR2 YFSETQ. The CDR3 loop reads CASSFDRGDEKLFF. In DNA form, the CDR3 reads TGCGCCAGCAGCTTCGACAGGGGTGATGAAAAACTGTTTTTT.

The chain carries TRBV27 and TRBJ2-7, with 7 bases identical to TRBD2. The J segment lost 7 bases and the V segment lost 5 bases, leaving 14 bases of the junction unmatched. The CDR3 covers 15 residues. Germline V gene data show CDR1 as MNHEY and CDR2 as SMNVEV (reference sequence). In DNA, the CDR3 is TGTGCCAGCAGTGGAGCGGGACGGGTTGCTGGGGAGCAGTACTTC. This codes for CASSGAGRVAGEQYF.

The chain links TRBV4-2 to TRBJ2-1; 10 bases map to TRBD2. Germline V gene data show CDR1 as LGHNA and CDR2 as YNFKEQ. This CDR3 has 16 residues. V lost 5 bases and J lost 8; bases outside the gene matches: 12. The CDR3 sequence: CASSLHERGGGDEQFF. Written as DNA, the CDR3 is TGTGCCAGCAGCTTACATGAGCGGGGGGGTGGTGATGAGCAGTTCTTC.

The rearrangement uses TRBV7-8 and TRBJ1-1; D unresolved. Trimming cost V 4 bases and J 1 base, with 7 bases left between them. Germline V lookup: CDR1 SGHVS, CDR2 FQNEAQ. The CDR3 is 13 residues long. The CDR3: CASSSTRNTEAFF. In DNA, the CDR3 is TGTGCCAGCAGCTCGACACGGAACACTGAAGCTTTCTTT.

Remarks on this clone: Different DNA sequences within this sample yield the same CDR3. This chain connects TRBV18 to TRBJ2-7, with a weak D call TRBD1 (5 bases). Germline CDR1 and CDR2: KGHSH and LQKENI. The CDR3 is 14 residues long. V was clipped by 2 bases and J by 2 bases, with 10 bases between them. The CDR3 loop reads CASSPAGLAYEQYF. As DNA, the CDR3 is TGTGCCAGCTCACCAGCAGGGCTAGCCTACGAGCAGTACTTC.

The chain uses TRBV9 and TRBJ1-6; D not resolved. The ends were cut back, 0 bases at V and 12 bases at J, with 10 bases in the middle. Per germline, CDR1 SGDLS and CDR2 YYNGEE. The CDR3 spans 13 residues. The DNA for the CDR3 is TGTGCCAGCAGCGTAGGGGAGGGTGGACCCCTCCACTTT. This encodes CASSVGEGGPLHF.

V gene TRBV11-2 combines with J gene TRBJ1-2, with TRBD1 matching 8 bases. The CDR3 contains 14 residues. V dropped 1 base and J dropped 4; count of bases not matched to a gene: 2. The germline CDR1 and CDR2 sequences are SGHAT and FQNNGV. CDR3 sequence: CASSLGDRFYGYTF. In nucleotides, the CDR3 is TGTGCCAGCAGCTTAGGGGACAGGTTCTATGGCTACACCTTC.

V gene TRBV2 combines with J gene TRBJ1-6, with a tentative D call TRBD1 (5 bases). The length of the CDR3 is 14 residues. The V end lost 6 bases, the J end lost 6 bases, and 12 bases lay between the germline ends. Germline V gene sequence: CDR1 SNHLY, CDR2 FYNNEI. CDR3 bases: TGTGCCAGCAGCCTACAGGTGATTAATTCACCCCTCCACTTT. It codes for CASSLQVINSPLHF.

V usage is TRBV27 and J usage is TRBJ2-2; no clear D gene. This CDR3 is built from 16 residues. The germline V gene encodes CDR1 MNHEY and CDR2 SMNVEV (reference sequence). V gave up 4 bases and J gave up 2 bases, with 14 bases separating them. The DNA for the CDR3 is TGTGCCAGCAGTTCTCTCGGGTCGATCAACACCGGGGAGCTGTTTTTT. This codes for CASSSLGSINTGELFF.

The chain is built from TRBV4-2 and TRBJ1-2; 9 nucleotides line up with TRBD1. CDR1 is LGHNA and CDR2 is YNFKEQ in the germline V gene. The CDR3 runs to 15 residues. After removal of 1 base from V and 2 bases from J, the junction contained 2 bases not matched to a gene. As DNA, the CDR3 is TGTGCCAGCAGCCAAGGGACAGGGGCCAACTATGGCTACACCTTC. It encodes CASSQGTGANYGYTF.

The chain carries TRBV24-1 and TRBJ1-2; no clear D gene. The V end was cut by 6 bases, the J end by 4 bases, with 14 bases between. Germline V gene data show CDR1 as KGHDR and CDR2 as SFDVKD. The CDR3 totals 14 residues. The CDR3 is CATSPPGPFYGYTF. The CDR3 coding sequence is TGTGCCACCAGTCCACCTGGGCCCTTCTATGGCTACACCTTC.

In DNA, the CDR3 is TGTGCCAGCAGTTTGAACAGGGAGCTGAACACTGAAGCTTTCTTT. Translated, it gives CASSLNRELNTEAFF. The J gene is TRBJ1-1, the V gene TRBV6-5, with a weak D call TRBD1 (6 bases). V lost 4 bases to trimming and J lost 0 bases, with 12 bases between them. This CDR3 is 15 amino acids long. Germline CDR1 MNHEY, CDR2 SVGAGI.

The rearrangement links TRBV6-6 to TRBJ1-3, with a weak D call TRBD1 (6 bases). With 1 base removed from V and 2 bases from J, the gap between germline ends came to 12 bases. Per germline, CDR1 MNHNY and CDR2 SVGAGI (reference sequence). This CDR3 has 16 amino acids. The CDR3 region has the DNA TGTGCCAGCAGTTACTTAGGGGGTCCCCCTGGAAACACCATATATTTT. As protein: CASSYLGGPPGNTIYF.

This clone was seen ten or more times. This chain joins TRBV5-1 and TRBJ2-3, with D possibly being TRBD2 (6 bases). CDR1 SGHRS and CDR2 YFSETQ come from the germline V gene. Between the trimmed V and J ends, which lost 1 base and 5 bases, there was a span of 8 bases. The CDR3 covers 13 residues. For the CDR3, the DNA is TGCGCCAGCAGCTTGTCGGAGGGAGATACGCAGTATTTT. This codes for CASSLSEGDTQYF.

The chain carries TRBV19 and TRBJ2-7; D possibly corresponds to TRBD1 (5 bases). The V gene lost 7 bases and the J gene lost 5 bases, with 15 bases spanning the gap. Germline V gene data show CDR1 as LNHDA and CDR2 as SQIVND (reference sequence). This CDR3 region has 13 residues. In DNA, the CDR3 is TGTGCCAGTACTCAGCAGGGTAGGAACGAGCAGTACTTC. It yields the protein CASTQQGRNEQYF. The whole variable domain, filled in from reference TRBV19 and TRBJ2-7, reads DGGITQSPKYLFRKEGQNVTLSCEQNLNHDAMYWYRQDPGQGLRLIYYSQIVNDFQKGDIAEGYSVSREKKESFPLTVTSAQKNPTAFYLCASTQQGRNEQYFGPGTRLTVT.

The genes are TRBV9 and TRBJ1-2; D is unresolved. V was clipped by 3 bases and J by 8 bases, with 14 bases between them. CDR3 length equals 13 residues. Germline CDR1 is SGDLS and CDR2 is YYNGEE. CDR3 coding DNA: TGTGCCAGCAGCGAGATTTCCGGGGTAGGCTACACCTTC. Translating it yields CASSEISGVGYTF.

This clone was recorded only once. The V call is TRBV29-1, the J call TRBJ2-3, with 10 bases fitting TRBD2. With 6 bases clipped from V and 2 bases from J, the junction kept 11 bases outside the gene matches. CDR3 size: 16 residues. In germline, CDR1 is SQVTM, CDR2 ANQGSEA. In DNA form, the CDR3 reads TGCAGCGTGGTAGCGGGGGGTCACCATGCCACAGATACGCAGTATTTT. Translating it yields CSVVAGGHHATDTQYF.

This chain uses TRBV7-9 with TRBJ1-1; 7 bases are shared with TRBD1. Losses at the gene ends were 2 bases for V and 4 bases for J; bases not matched to a gene: 7. The CDR3 sequence is 15 residues long. Germline V gives CDR1 SEHNR, CDR2 FQNEAQ (reference sequence). In DNA form, the CDR3 reads TGTGCCAGCAGCTTAACTTCGGCAGGGGGCACTGAAGCTTTCTTT. As protein: CASSLTSAGGTEAFF.

The CDR3 loop is CASSFNRERNSPLHF. As DNA, the CDR3 is TGCGCCAGCAGCTTTAACAGGGAAAGAAATTCACCCCTCCACTTT. The chain has TRBV5-1 and TRBJ1-6; TRBD1 might be the D (6 bases). V lost 2 bases and J 7 bases, leaving 13 bases between the germline ends. The CDR3 has 15 amino acids. Looked up from germline, CDR1 is SGHRS and CDR2 is YFSETQ. The variable domain in full, completed from reference TRBV5-1 and TRBJ1-6, reads KAGVTQTPRYLIKTRGQQVTLSCSPISGHRSVSWYQQTPGQGLQFLFEYFSETQRNKGNFPGRFSGRQFSNSRSEMNVSTLELGDSALYLCASSFNRERNSPLHFGNGTRLTVT.

The gene calls are TRBV2 and TRBJ1-5, with D unclear. There are 15 residues in the CDR3. Trimming cost V 5 bases and J 1 base, with 12 bases left between them. Germline V gives CDR1 SNHLY, CDR2 FYNNEI. CDR3 in DNA: TGTGCCAGCAGTTCCCTGCGGGCAAGCAATCAGCCCCAGCATTTT. Its protein is CASSSLRASNQPQHF.

The chain employs TRBV27 and TRBJ2-1; TRBD1 agrees at 9 bases. With 3 bases clipped from V and 2 bases from J, the junction kept 8 bases outside the gene matches. This CDR3 contains 17 residues. Germline values: CDR1 MNHEY, CDR2 SMNVEV (reference sequence). CDR3 loop: CASSLVGGDRAYNEQFF. CDR3 DNA sequence: TGTGCCAGCAGTTTGGTCGGTGGGGACAGGGCCTACAATGAGCAGTTCTTC.

Concerning this clone itself: This specimen includes other DNA sequences encoding the same CDR3. The chain has TRBV9 and TRBJ2-7; TRBD1 matches at 7 bases. Per the germline V gene, CDR1 is SGDLS and CDR2 is YYNGEE. The CDR3 contains 14 residues. V dropped 0 bases and J dropped 3; count of bases not matched to a gene: 3. The CDR3: CASSVGAGGYEQYF. The CDR3 bases are TGTGCCAGCAGCGTAGGGGCAGGGGGCTACGAGCAGTACTTC. The full variable domain, with the rest looked up from reference TRBV9 and TRBJ2-7, is DSGVTQTPKHLITATGQRVTLRCSPRSGDLSVYWYQQSLDQGLQFLIQYYNGEERAKGNILERFSAQQFPDLHSELNLSSLELGDSALYFCASSVGAGGYEQYFGPGTRLTVT.

As for this clone: This specimen includes other DNA sequences encoding the same CDR3. The chain combines TRBV19 with TRBJ2-7; tentatively, D is TRBD2 (6 bases). CDR1 is LNHDA, CDR2 SQIVND, per germline (reference sequence). The CDR3 has 14 residues. The germline V and J ends were trimmed by 1 base and 2 bases, with 9 bases remaining between them. This chain's CDR3 is CASSIGAGTYEQYF. In DNA, the CDR3 is TGTGCCAGTAGTATAGGGGCGGGGACCTACGAGCAGTACTTC.